The 8 T cell receptor delta chains below come from one sample, sequenced in a study of gamma-delta T cells after stem cell transplantation. TCRdb redid clone calling on the RT-PCR reads using CATT. This table holds more than 2,500 delta-chain clones, approximately 29% found once. The sequencing input was gamma-delta T cells. All receptors come from a human donor. It is not recorded whose cells these are; they may come from a transplant donor.

To note about this clone: This may come from a read error, since a much larger clone is one base off. The V call is TRDV2, the J call TRDJ3; TRDD3 aligns across 10 bases. The CDR3 is 21 residues long. Trimming removed 3 bases from V and 0 bases from J; junction bases left unmatched: 13. Germline CDR1 reads GEAIGNYY; CDR2 reads EKD. Here the CDR3 DNA reads TGTGCCTGTGACGCTCTGGGGGATATCCACCAAAGCTCCTGGGACACCCGACAGATGTTTTTC. Translation: CACDALGDIHQSSWDTRQMFF.

This clone was detected only a few times. The chain is built from TRDV2 and TRDJ1, with 13 bases that match TRDD3. The CDR3 contains 19 residues. J lost 2 bases, V lost 3 bases, and 14 bases had no gene match. CDR1 GEAIGNYY and CDR2 EKD come from the germline V gene. This CDR3 is CACDFLSTGGYVKTDKLIF. CDR3 bases: TGTGCCTGTGACTTTCTTAGTACTGGGGGATACGTCAAGACCGATAAACTCATCTTT.

This clone has a handful of counts. A far larger clone differs by one base, so this is likely a read error. This chain joins TRDV2 and TRDJ3; D may correspond to TRDD2 or TRDD3 (5 bases each). Per germline, CDR1 GEAIGNYY and CDR2 EKD. The CDR3 totals 21 residues. With 3 bases removed from V and 0 bases from J, the gap between germline ends came to 23 bases. CDR3 amino acids: CACDQAGASPLPSWDTRQMFF. CDR3 nucleotides: TGTGCCTGTGACCAAGCGGGGGCTTCCCCTCTTCCCTCCTGGGACACCCGACAGATGTTTTTC.

With respect to this clone: One base separates it from a far larger clone, so it is likely a read error. Other DNA sequences in the same sample also yield this CDR3. The chain joins TRDV2 to TRDJ3; D remains unclear. The V and J ends lost 7 bases and 0 bases respectively, with 18 bases between them. Per the germline V gene, CDR1 is GEAIGNYY and CDR2 is EKD. The CDR3 contains 18 residues. CDR3 protein: CACDQVTLGSWDTRQMFF. The DNA for the CDR3 is TGTGCCTGCGACCAAGTTACCTTGGGCTCCTGGGACACCCGACAGATGTTTTTC.

In the case of this clone: TCRdb pairs this DNA with a much larger clone's protein that differs at residue 11, likely a read error; the protein shown was translated from the DNA. This chain's CDR3 is CACDPLGDSRDTDKLIF. For the CDR3, the DNA is TGTGCCTGTGACCCCTTGGGGGATAGCCGAGACACCGATAAACTCATCTTT. The gene calls are TRDV2 and TRDJ1, with 9 nucleotides matching TRDD3. The germline gives CDR1 GEAIGNYY, CDR2 EKD. V shed 3 bases and J 0 bases; nucleotides not matched to a gene: 10. This CDR3 has 17 amino acids.

This chain links TRDV1 with TRDJ1; 9 nucleotides agree with TRDD3. The CDR3 totals 19 residues. The germline V gene encodes CDR1 TSWWSYY and CDR2 QGS. Unmatched junction bases numbered 11, after V lost 0 bases and J lost 0 bases. Written as DNA, the CDR3 is TGTGCTCTTGGGGAACTCGACCCGGGGATACGAAGCGACACCGATAAACTCATCTTT. Translation gives CALGELDPGIRSDTDKLIF.

This clone is labeled as medium-sized. The V call is TRDV3, the J call TRDJ1; 13 positions match TRDD3. In germline, CDR1 is TVYSNPD, CDR2 GDNSRS (reference sequence). There are 19 residues in the CDR3. J gave up 2 bases and V 4 bases, and 19 bases lay outside the gene matches. CDR3 sequence: CAYHFPNYWGIRITDKLIF. CDR3 DNA sequence: TGTGCCTATCACTTCCCAAACTACTGGGGGATACGCATTACCGATAAACTCATCTTT.

By its share, this clone is medium-sized. Other DNA sequences in this specimen translate into the identical CDR3. This chain links TRAV29/DV5 with TRDJ1; TRDD3 matches at 7 bases. Germline CDR1 and CDR2: NSMFDY and ISSIKDK. Unmatched junction bases numbered 12, after V lost 1 base and J lost 0 bases. The CDR3 runs to 17 residues. CDR3 in DNA: TGTGCAGCAAGCTACGGAAGGGGGATCCTGTACACCGATAAACTCATCTTT. It translates to CAASYGRGILYTDKLIF.